The 22 T cell receptor beta chains below come from one sample, sequenced in a study of vaccination and CD4 T cells after COVID-19. These TCRs' antigens remain unknown. Treatment given: roughly 10-day PBMC culture with coronavirus spike peptide pools or control peptides (ViraFEST assay). Cultured CD4+ T cell DNA underwent sequencing with the Oncomine TCR Beta short-read assay. TCRdb fed the PCR reads into MiXCR, producing one record per CDR3 protein. Of more than 10,000 distinct CDR3 sequences listed, approximately 20% are singletons. Sequenced here: CD4+ T cells from blood, cultured in vitro, sampled after SARS-CoV-2 vaccination. The source is a human donor who had recovered from COVID-19.

The chain recombines TRBV6-1 with TRBJ2-3, with a possible D match to TRBD2 (5 bases). Germline CDR1 is MNHNS and CDR2 is SASEGT. This CDR3 is 15 amino acids long. V lost 7 bases and J lost 1, with 15 bases in between. CDR3 in amino acids: CASNSPGLRTDTQYF. CDR3 DNA: TGTGCCAGCAATTCACCAGGACTCCGCACAGATACGCAGTATTTT.

This clonotype has only a few counts. V gene TRBV20-1 combines with J gene TRBJ1-1, with no clear D. Germline values: CDR1 DFQATT, CDR2 SNEGSKA (reference sequence). The length of the CDR3 is 14 residues. Trimming pared 3 bases from V and 0 bases from J, leaving 11 bases between. In DNA form, the CDR3 reads TGCAGTGCTAGCCCCCGGACCTTGAACACTGAAGCTTTCTTT. Translated, it gives CSASPRTLNTEAFF.

This rearrangement joins TRBV20-1 to TRBJ1-6; D is perhaps TRBD1 (6 bases). The CDR3 extends over 14 amino acids. Per the germline V gene, CDR1 is DFQATT and CDR2 is SNEGSKA (reference sequence). Trimming took 5 bases from V and 6 from J, leaving 14 bases between them. CDR3 in amino acids: CSAGQRGFNSPLHF. The CDR3 nucleotides read TGCAGTGCTGGACAGCGGGGATTTAATTCACCCCTCCACTTT.

This clonotype was seen more than once but under ten times. J is TRBJ2-5 and V is TRBV14; TRBD2 agrees at 10 bases. Germline lookup yields CDR1 SGHDN and CDR2 FVKESK. The CDR3 has 16 residues. Trimming at V came to 5 bases and at J to 5 bases, leaving 11 bases not matched to a gene. CDR3 in amino acids: CASSWRLAGPGETQYF. CDR3 sequence (DNA): TGTGCCAGCAGCTGGCGACTAGCGGGCCCAGGGGAGACCCAGTACTTC.

In this sample, this clonotype turned up a few times. The chain links TRBV7-2 to TRBJ1-1; no firm D call. Germline assignment: CDR1 SGHTA and CDR2 FQGNSA. The CDR3 contains 15 residues. Trimming took off 3 bases at V and 4 bases at J, with 15 bases between the two ends. The DNA for the CDR3 is TGTGCCAGCAGCTTCAAGGCTGGCGGTGCCACTGAAGCTTTCTTT. Protein product: CASSFKAGGATEAFF.

This clonotype was seen more than once but under ten times. The chain uses TRBV7-9 and TRBJ1-1, with 8 positions matching TRBD1. From germline, CDR1 is SEHNR and CDR2 FQNEAQ (reference sequence). This CDR3 is 16 amino acids long. J gave up 5 bases and V 1 base, and 9 bases lay outside the gene matches. The CDR3 is CASSLVGQGARTEAFF. In DNA form, the CDR3 reads TGTGCCAGCAGCTTAGTAGGTCAGGGGGCTAGGACTGAAGCTTTCTTT.

This rearrangement joins TRBV10-2 to TRBJ1-2; no reliable D call. Germline CDR1 and CDR2: WSHSY and SAAADI. This CDR3 spans 14 amino acids. V was trimmed by 6 bases and J by 2 bases, leaving 13 bases between them. CDR3 sequence reads: CASSYGTSNYGYTF. In nucleotides, the CDR3 is TGCGCCAGCAGCTACGGCACATCAAACTATGGCTACACCTTC.

This clonotype was detected a few times. The chain uses TRBV6-1 and TRBJ2-1; 10 bases fit TRBD2. CDR1 MNHNS and CDR2 SASEGT come from the germline V gene. J was trimmed by 3 bases and V by 10 bases; bases with no gene match: 9. CDR3 length: 15 residues. The CDR3: CATYLRTSGYNEQFF. CDR3 nucleotides: TGTGCCACCTACCTTAGGACTAGCGGCTACAATGAGCAGTTCTTC.

The CDR3 sequence: CASSPTVPGSPLHF. CDR3 nucleotides: TGTGCCAGCAGTCCGACAGTACCCGGCTCACCCCTCCACTTT. The V gene is TRBV12-3 or TRBV12-4, the J gene TRBJ1-6; D is possibly TRBD1 (5 bases). The CDR3 is 14 amino acids. V was pared by 5 bases and J by 10 bases, with 15 bases between.

The chain combines TRBV20-1 with TRBJ1-6, with a weak D call TRBD1 (6 bases). Trimming left V 3 bases short and J 7 bases short, with 13 bases between. The CDR3 consists of 14 residues. Germline V gene data show CDR1 as DFQATT and CDR2 as SNEGSKA (reference sequence). CDR3 bases: TGCAGTGCTAGGAAGAGGACAGAAAATTCACCCCTCCACTTT. Protein sequence: CSARKRTENSPLHF.

V usage is TRBV25-1 and J usage is TRBJ2-5; perhaps TRBD1 as D (5 bases). Germline CDR1 reads MGHDK; CDR2 reads SYGVNS. This CDR3 is built from 16 residues. Trimming shortened V by 4 bases and J by 2 bases, and 17 bases separated the two germline ends. The CDR3 bases are TGTGCCAGCAGTGCCTTTGGGGCTAGTGCACAAGAGACCCAGTACTTC. It encodes CASSAFGASAQETQYF.

A few counts support this clonotype. The chain has TRBV6-1 and TRBJ1-2, with 7 positions matching TRBD1. The V gene's germline CDR1 is MNHNS and CDR2 SASEGT. This CDR3 has 14 residues. Germline trimming cut 4 bases from V and 4 bases from J; bases unmatched to any gene: 6. CDR3 in amino acids: CASSGQGDLYGYTF. The CDR3 DNA reads TGTGCCAGCAGTGGACAGGGAGACCTCTATGGCTACACCTTC.

The genes are TRBV20-1 and TRBJ2-3; a possible D gene is TRBD1 (6 bases). Germline-derived CDR1 and CDR2 are DFQATT and SNEGSKA (reference sequence). V was pared by 5 bases and J by 2 bases, with 8 bases between. This CDR3 is built from 12 residues. Here the CDR3 reads CSAPGVTDTQYF. DNA for the CDR3: TGCAGTGCTCCAGGGGTCACAGATACGCAGTATTTT.

The chain joins TRBV28 to TRBJ1-1; TRBD1 might be the D (5 bases). The germline V gene has CDR1 MDHEN and CDR2 SYDVKM. This CDR3 is 11 amino acids long. Between the trimmed V and J ends, which lost 7 bases and 10 bases, there was a span of 13 bases. For the CDR3, the DNA is TGTGCCAGCACCCGAAGGGGCCGAGCTTTCTTT. Protein product: CASTRRGRAFF.

This clonotype was counted between two and nine times. The V gene is TRBV6-1, the J gene TRBJ1-5; 8 nucleotides match TRBD1. CDR3 length equals 15 residues. Germline CDR1 MNHNS, CDR2 SASEGT. Trimming removed 7 bases from V and 1 base from J; junction bases left unmatched: 6. The CDR3, as DNA: TGTGCCAGCAAAGACAGGGGATTGAGCAATCAGCCCCAGCATTTT. Protein product: CASKDRGLSNQPQHF.

This clonotype appeared a few times. The V call is TRBV7-3, the J call TRBJ1-1; D might be TRBD1 (6 bases). The CDR3 length is 15 residues. V lost 0 bases and J lost 5, with 13 bases in between. The germline CDR1 and CDR2 sequences are SGHTA and FQGTGA. Written as DNA, the CDR3 is TGTGCCAGCAGCTTAACGTACGGGGGCGAGACTGAAGCTTTCTTT. This encodes CASSLTYGGETEAFF.

This rearrangement joins TRBV27 to TRBJ1-1, with D possibly being TRBD1 (5 bases). V was pared by 7 bases and J by 1 base, with 31 bases between. CDR3 length: 20 residues. Germline V gives CDR1 MNHEY, CDR2 SMNVEV (reference sequence). The CDR3 DNA reads as TGTGCCAGCAATCCTATGGGGGAACGTCAAGAGTGGGTTGGGAACACTGAAGCTTTCTTT. Translating gives CASNPMGERQEWVGNTEAFF.

The J gene is TRBJ2-4, the V gene TRBV28; TRBD1 might be the D (6 bases). Germline V gene lookup returns CDR1 MDHEN and CDR2 SYDVKM. Trimming left V 10 bases short and J 4 bases short, with 20 bases between. This CDR3 is 15 amino acids long. DNA of the CDR3: TGTGCCACCATCCCAGGCCGACAGGAAAAAAACATTCAGTACTTC. It specifies CATIPGRQEKNIQYF. The variable domain in full, with the rest retrieved from reference TRBV28 and TRBJ2-4, is DVKVTQSSRYLVKRTGEKVFLECVQDMDHENMFWYRQDPGLGLRLIYFSYDVKMKEKGDIPEGYSVSREKKERFSLILESASTNQTSMYLCATIPGRQEKNIQYFGAGTRLSVL.

The genes are TRBV6-1 and TRBJ1-5; D gene unclear. The germline CDR1 and CDR2 sequences are MNHNS and SASEGT. CDR3 length: 16 amino acids. The V gene lost 6 bases and the J gene lost 4 bases, with 19 bases spanning the gap. In nucleotides, the CDR3 is TGTGCCAGCAGACGATTTAAAGCCCCCGGTAATCAGCCCCAGCATTTT. Its protein product is CASRRFKAPGNQPQHF.

This clonotype was counted only a few times. The gene calls are TRBV15 and TRBJ2-7; 9 nucleotides align to TRBD2. V lost 3 bases to trimming and J lost 5 bases; unmatched junction nucleotides: 5. CDR3 length equals 14 residues. CDR1 and CDR2 from the germline V gene are LNHNV and YYDKDF (reference sequence). Here the CDR3 DNA reads TGTGCCACCAGCAGTGGCGAGCGGGAGGACGAGCAGTACTTC. Protein product: CATSSGEREDEQYF.

By its share, this clonotype is medium-sized (0.01 to 0.1%). This chain links TRBV6-1 with TRBJ1-1; the D is unclear. The CDR3 contains 11 residues. Germline CDR1 reads MNHNS; CDR2 reads SASEGT. Trimming stripped 8 bases from V and 1 base from J, with 5 bases between. The CDR3 protein is CASHRNTEAFF. As DNA, the CDR3 is TGTGCCAGCCACAGGAACACTGAAGCTTTCTTT.

The chain couples TRBV6-1 to TRBJ2-1, with 10 bases identical to TRBD2. Germline assignment: CDR1 MNHNS and CDR2 SASEGT. Trimming at V came to 11 bases and at J to 6 bases, leaving 7 bases not matched to a gene. The length of the CDR3 is 13 residues. The chain's CDR3 is CAGTERGGNEQFF. The DNA of the CDR3 is TGTGCCGGGACCGAGCGGGGGGGCAATGAGCAGTTCTTC.